This T cell receptor beta chain was sequenced in a study of cytomegalovirus exposure and HLA in healthy donors. About the study: Early released data comprised approximately 85 million unique TCRs from HLA-typed donors. Assignment to the Caucasian-associated ancestry cluster applied to approximately 80% of the roughly 400 genotyped donors. Study observations and caveats: Earlier results showed most TCR beta V segments being productive about 87% or about 30% of the time.

The CDR3 has 12 residues. J gave up 6 bases and V 4 bases, and 2 bases lay outside the gene matches. Germline lookup yields CDR1 SGHVS and CDR2 FQNEAQ. 13 Jbeta primers and 60 Vbeta primers were used for the PCR. Some clones are missing from TCRdb's copy, which holds only in-frame ones; the method was immunoSEQ multiplex PCR. Seen here are just over 150,000 clones, 70% to 85% observed once, and the top ten hold about 6%. This clone was observed once. Its antigen remains unidentified. There were likely unrecorded immune exposures, though donors were nominally healthy when sampled. J is TRBJ2-7 and V is TRBV7-8, with 8 bases aligning to TRBD1. The clonotype originates from a man in his fifties or sixties in good health and CMV-seropositive. Sequencing was done on a sample of PBMCs. In nucleotides, the CDR3 is TGTGCCAGCAGCTCGACAGGGGCCGAGCAGTACTTC. This codes for CASSSTGAEQYF.